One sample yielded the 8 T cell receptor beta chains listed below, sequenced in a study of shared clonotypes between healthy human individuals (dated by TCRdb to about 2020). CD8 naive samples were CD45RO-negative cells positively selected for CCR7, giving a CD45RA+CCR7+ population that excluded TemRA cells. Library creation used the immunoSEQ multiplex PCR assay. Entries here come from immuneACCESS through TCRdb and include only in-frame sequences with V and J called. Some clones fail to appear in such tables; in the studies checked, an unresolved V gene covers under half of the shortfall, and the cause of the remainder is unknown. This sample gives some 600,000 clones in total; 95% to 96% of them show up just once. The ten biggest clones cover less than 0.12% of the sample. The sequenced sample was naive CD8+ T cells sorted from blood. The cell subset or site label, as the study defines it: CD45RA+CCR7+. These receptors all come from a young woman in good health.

The CDR3 DNA follows: TGTGCCAGCAGCCCCGGACTAGCGGGTGCCGGGGAGCTGTTTTTT. Its protein is CASSPGLAGAGELFF. The chain carries TRBV5-6 and TRBJ2-2; 11 positions match TRBD2. The germline gives CDR1 SGHDT, CDR2 YYEEEE. The V gene end was trimmed by 4 bases and the J gene end by 6 bases; junction bases not matched to a gene: 5. This CDR3 comprises 15 residues.

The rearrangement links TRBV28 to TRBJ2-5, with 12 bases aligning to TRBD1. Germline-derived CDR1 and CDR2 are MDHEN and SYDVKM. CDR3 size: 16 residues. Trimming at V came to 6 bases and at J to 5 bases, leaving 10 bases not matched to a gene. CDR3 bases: TGTGCCAGCAGCCCAGGGAGGGACAGGGGGCTGGAGACCCAGTACTTC. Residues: CASSPGRDRGLETQYF.

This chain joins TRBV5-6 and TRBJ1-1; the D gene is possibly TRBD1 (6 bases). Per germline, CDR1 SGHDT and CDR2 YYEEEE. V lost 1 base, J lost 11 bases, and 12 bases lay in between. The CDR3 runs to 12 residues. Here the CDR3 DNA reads TGTGCCAGCAGCTTGCAGGAGGGGGATGCTTTCTTT. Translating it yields CASSLQEGDAFF.

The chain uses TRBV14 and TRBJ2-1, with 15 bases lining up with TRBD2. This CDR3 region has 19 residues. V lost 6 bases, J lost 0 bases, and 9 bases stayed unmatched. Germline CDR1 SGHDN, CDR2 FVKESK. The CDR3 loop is CASSPWGLAGGGSYNEQFF. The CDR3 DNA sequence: TGTGCCAGCAGTCCGTGGGGACTAGCGGGAGGAGGCTCCTACAATGAGCAGTTCTTC.

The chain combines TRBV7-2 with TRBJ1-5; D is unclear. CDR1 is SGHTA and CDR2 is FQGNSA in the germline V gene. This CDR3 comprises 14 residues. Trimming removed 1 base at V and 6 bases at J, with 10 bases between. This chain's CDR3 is CASSLGHIRQPQHF. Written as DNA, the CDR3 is TGTGCCAGCAGCTTAGGTCACATCCGTCAGCCCCAGCATTTT.

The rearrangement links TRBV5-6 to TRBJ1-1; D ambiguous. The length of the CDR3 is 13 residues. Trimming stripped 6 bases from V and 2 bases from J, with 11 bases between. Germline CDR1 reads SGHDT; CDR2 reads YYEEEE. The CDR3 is CASNNSSNTEAFF. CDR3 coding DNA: TGTGCCAGCAACAATTCGAGCAACACTGAAGCTTTCTTT.

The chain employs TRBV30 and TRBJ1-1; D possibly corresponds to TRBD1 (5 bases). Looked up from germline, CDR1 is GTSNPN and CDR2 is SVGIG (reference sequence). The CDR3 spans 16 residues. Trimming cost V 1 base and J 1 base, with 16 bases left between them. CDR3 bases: TGTGCCTGGAGTGCGGGGACCGCTACCACGAACACTGAAGCTTTCTTT. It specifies CAWSAGTATTNTEAFF. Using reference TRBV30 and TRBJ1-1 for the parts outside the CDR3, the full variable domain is SQTIHQWPATLVQPVGSPLSLECTVEGTSNPNLYWYRQAAGRGLQLLFYSVGIGQISSEVPQNLSASRPQDRQFILSSKKLLLSDSGFYLCAWSAGTATTNTEAFFGQGTRLTVV.

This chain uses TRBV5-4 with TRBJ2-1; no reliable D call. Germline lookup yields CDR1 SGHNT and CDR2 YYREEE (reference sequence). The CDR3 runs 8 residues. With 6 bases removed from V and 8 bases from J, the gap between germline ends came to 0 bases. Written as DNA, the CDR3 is TGTGCCAGCAATGAGCAGTTCTTC. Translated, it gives CASNEQFF.